This T cell receptor (beta chain) was sequenced in a study of blood T cell repertoires in COVID-19. Study-wide background: The origin of the acute and convalescent COVID-19 samples was the United States, Italy and Spain.

In the original processing: For nucleated cells, counts were estimated from reference gene primer amplification. Sequencing was performed with immunoSEQ multiplex PCR; in TCRdb, only in-frame clones are kept and a portion is missing. D and trimming come from the DNA, and the V and J calls and clone size come from that table. The sample lists 180,000 or so clones, 70% to 80% occurring once. Losses at the gene ends were 5 bases for V and 5 bases for J; bases not matched to a gene: 16. This CDR3 comprises 17 residues. CDR1 is MNHEY and CDR2 is SMNVEV in the germline V gene (reference sequence). The chain employs TRBV27 and TRBJ2-7; 9 positions agree with TRBD2. The clonotype originates from a woman in her forties or fifties with active or convalescent COVID-19. Material for sequencing was peripheral blood. CDR3 sequence: CASSTISIAGVTNEQYF. DNA of the CDR3: TGTGCCAGCAGTACTATATCGATAGCGGGGGTGACGAACGAGCAGTACTTC.